Listed below are T cell receptor beta chains from one sample, sequenced in a study of T-cell reconstitution after alpha-beta-depleted transplantation in children. Using its own MiXCR run on the PCR reads, TCRdb lists one record per CDR3 protein. The profile shows about 580,000 distinct CDR3 sequences, under 25% of them singletons. The starting material was PBMCs, mostly from graft donor cells, obtained 360 days after TCRalphabeta/CD19-depleted stem cell transplant. The receptors come from a boy under two years old who had a stem cell transplant for acute myeloid leukemia, so the T cells may come from the graft donor. CDR3s include the opening cysteine and the closing phenylalanine or tryptophan. A D gene is named only where the DNA matches it firmly. Only some rows state a clone size, as once, few, many or a class for expanded clones.

size,D,J,length,V,CDR3,DNA
many,-,TRBJ1-3,13,TRBV20-1,CSAVGFSGNTIYF,TGCAGTGCGGTCGGCTTCTCTGGAAACACCATATATTTT
-,TRBD2,TRBJ2-2,17,TRBV28,CASRPKAGAPPAGELFF,TGTGCCAGCAGACCCAAAGCGGGGGCCCCACCGGCCGGGGAGCTGTTTTTT
-,-,TRBJ2-1,16,TRBV7-3,CASSLPGEGAYNEQFF,TGTGCCAGCAGCCTACCGGGAGAGGGGGCCTACAATGAGCAGTTCTTC
-,-,TRBJ1-3,12,TRBV10-3,CAISPDGNTIYF,TGTGCCATCAGTCCCGACGGAAACACCATATATTTT
many,-,TRBJ2-7,11,TRBV12-3/TRBV12-4,CASSSSSLQYF,TGTGCCAGCAGCTCGTCTAGCCTTCAGTACTTC
-,-,TRBJ2-3,15,TRBV7-2,CASSLGMGVGDTQYF,TGTGCCAGCAGCTTAGGAATGGGGGTGGGAGATACGCAGTATTTT
-,-,TRBJ1-2,14,TRBV4-3,CASSQEEGGDGYTF,TGCGCCAGCAGCCAAGAGGAAGGGGGAGATGGCTACACCTTC
few,-,TRBJ2-6,18,TRBV11-2,CASSPFPGHTRGANVLTF,TGTGCCAGCAGCCCTTTCCCGGGACACACAAGAGGGGCCAACGTCCTGACTTTC
-,-,TRBJ2-3,16,TRBV7-8,CASSLKGDFFPDTQYF,TGTGCCAGCAGCTTAAAAGGGGATTTCTTCCCAGATACGCAGTATTTT
many,TRBD1,TRBJ2-5,14,TRBV20-1,CSARPGDRQETQYF,TGCAGTGCTCGGCCAGGGGACAGACAAGAGACCCAGTACTTC
-,-,TRBJ2-1,14,TRBV7-9,CASSLGVSSNEQFF,TGTGCCAGCAGCTTAGGGGTATCGTCTAATGAGCAGTTCTTC
many,-,TRBJ1-1,13,TRBV12-3/TRBV12-4,CASSPDGATEAFF,TGTGCCAGCAGCCCCGACGGGGCCACTGAAGCTTTCTTT
-,-,TRBJ2-7,15,TRBV6-5,CASSYSDRFSYEQYF,TGTGCCAGCAGTTACTCAGACAGGTTCTCCTACGAGCAGTACTTC
-,-,TRBJ1-5,14,TRBV7-2,CASSLVPLNQPQHF,TGTGCCAGCAGCTTAGTCCCTTTAAATCAGCCCCAGCATTTT
-,-,TRBJ2-1,18,TRBV15,CATSRDHGGPSSYNEQFF,TGTGCCACCAGCAGAGATCATGGGGGTCCGAGCTCCTACAATGAGCAGTTCTTC
many,-,TRBJ1-6,13,TRBV20-1,CSVLLGSESPLHF,TGCAGTGTCCTTCTGGGCTCGGAATCACCCCTCCACTTT
many,-,TRBJ2-5,16,TRBV12-3/TRBV12-4,CASILSDRDFQETQYF,TGTGCCAGCATCCTTTCCGACAGGGACTTCCAAGAGACCCAGTACTTC
-,-,TRBJ2-1,13,TRBV10-1,CASSPQGTNEQFF,TGCGCCAGCAGCCCCCAGGGCACCAATGAGCAGTTCTTC
-,TRBD1,TRBJ2-3,20,TRBV20-1,CSASGGRHLDSRGYTDTQYF,TGCAGTGCTTCCGGCGGGCGCCACCTGGACTCCAGGGGGTACACAGATACGCAGTATTTT
-,-,TRBJ2-6,16,TRBV12-3/TRBV12-4,CASSLWGSTGANVLTF,TGTGCCAGCAGTTTATGGGGGTCTACTGGGGCCAACGTCCTGACTTTC
few,TRBD2,TRBJ2-3,15,TRBV6-5,CASRTGGGGANTQYF,TGTGCCAGCAGGACGGGGGGCGGGGGGGCAAATACGCAGTATTTT
few,-,TRBJ1-1,14,TRBV29-1,CSVGRVGREAEAFF,TGCAGCGTTGGAAGGGTAGGGAGGGAGGCTGAAGCTTTCTTT
few,-,TRBJ1-6,14,TRBV20-1,CSARGATGNSPLHF,TGCAGTGCTAGAGGTGCAACAGGGAATTCACCCCTCCACTTT
few,TRBD1,TRBJ2-2,14,TRBV6-5,CASSYWDSPGELFF,TGTGCCAGCAGTTACTGGGACAGCCCCGGGGAGCTGTTTTTT